These 13 T cell receptor beta chains were all obtained from the same sample, sequenced in a study of control samples from healthy donors and cancer patients. Profiled with immunoSEQ multiplex PCR; TCRdb holds only in-frame clones, not every one. The sample holds around 1,900 clones, about three quarters seen once. Sequenced sample: formalin-fixed, paraffin-embedded tissue. All receptors derive from a female donor with lung cancer.

The chain combines TRBV10-1 with TRBJ2-3, with D possibly being TRBD1 or TRBD2 (6 bases each). CDR1 WNHNN and CDR2 SYGVQD come from the germline V gene (reference sequence). Trimming took off 5 bases at V and 6 bases at J, with 15 bases between the two ends. The CDR3 consists of 14 residues. The chain's CDR3 is CASSYGGGSDTQYF. CDR3 coding DNA: TGCGCCAGCAGTTATGGAGGGGGGTCCGATACGCAGTATTTT.

The gene calls are TRBV4-3 and TRBJ1-5; perhaps TRBD1 as D (5 bases). V lost 1 base and J lost 1, with 8 bases in between. CDR3 size: 15 residues. Germline lookup yields CDR1 LGHNA and CDR2 YSLEER. DNA of the CDR3: TGCGCCAGCAGCCAAGTAAGGGACAGCAATCAGCCCCAGCATTTT. The encoded protein is CASSQVRDSNQPQHF.

The J gene is TRBJ1-5, the V gene TRBV19; no definite D call. CDR1 and CDR2 (germline): LNHDA, SQIVND (reference sequence). Deletions cut 3 bases from V and 9 bases from J, with 12 bases between. The length of the CDR3 is 13 residues. The CDR3 loop reads CASSMRSLGPQHF. The CDR3 coding sequence is TGTGCCAGTAGTATGAGGTCCTTAGGGCCCCAGCATTTT.

This sequence joins TRBV20-1 and TRBJ2-1; D ambiguous. This CDR3 spans 12 amino acids. V lost 3 bases and J 7 bases, leaving 10 bases between the germline ends. Germline-derived CDR1 and CDR2 are DFQATT and SNEGSKA (reference sequence). CDR3 sequence reads: CSASGSQNEQFF. CDR3 coding DNA: TGCAGTGCTAGTGGTAGTCAGAATGAGCAGTTCTTC.

V and J are TRBV28 and TRBJ1-4; TRBD1 is a possible D gene (5 bases). Trimming took off 5 bases at V and 5 bases at J, with 15 bases between the two ends. The germline V gene encodes CDR1 MDHEN and CDR2 SYDVKM. The CDR3 loop spans 15 amino acids. CDR3 residues: CASSPGTLWNEKLFF. The CDR3 region has the DNA TGTGCCAGCAGTCCAGGGACGCTCTGGAATGAAAAACTGTTTTTT.

The J gene is TRBJ1-1, the V gene TRBV4-1; no clear D gene. The CDR3 runs 14 residues. The germline CDR1 and CDR2 sequences are MGHRA and YSYEKL. V was clipped by 0 bases and J by 1 base, with 6 bases between them. Here the CDR3 reads CASSQERGNTEAFF. DNA of the CDR3: TGCGCCAGCAGCCAAGAACGGGGGAACACTGAAGCTTTCTTT.

This clone rates as hyperexpanded. Other DNA variants within this sample encode the same CDR3. The rearrangement joins TRBV10-3 to TRBJ1-5, with TRBD1 matching over 10 bases. Germline CDR1 and CDR2: ENHRY and SYGVKD. The J segment lost 0 bases and the V segment lost 9 bases, leaving 2 bases of the junction unmatched. This CDR3 has 14 residues. CDR3 DNA: TGTGCCATAGGGACAGGGGATAGCAATCAGCCCCAGCATTTT. Protein sequence: CAIGTGDSNQPQHF.

The rearrangement joins TRBV28 to TRBJ2-5; D remains unclear. Trimming cost V 2 bases and J 7 bases, with 14 bases left between them. The CDR3 loop spans 14 amino acids. Per the germline V gene, CDR1 is MDHEN and CDR2 is SYDVKM. The DNA for the CDR3 is TGTGCCAGCAGTTTAACTGGAAGAGTGGGGACCCAGTACTTC. Translating it yields CASSLTGRVGTQYF. Supplemented by reference TRBV28 and TRBJ2-5, the full variable domain reads DVKVTQSSRYLVKRTGEKVFLECVQDMDHENMFWYRQDPGLGLRLIYFSYDVKMKEKGDIPEGYSVSREKKERFSLILESASTNQTSMYLCASSLTGRVGTQYFGPGTRLLVL.

The rearrangement links TRBV7-8 to TRBJ2-2; D may correspond to TRBD1 or TRBD2 (5 bases each). Germline V gene sequence: CDR1 SGHVS, CDR2 FQNEAQ. The CDR3 is 15 residues long. The V and J ends lost 5 bases and 1 base respectively, with 11 bases between them. The DNA for the CDR3 is TGTGCCAGCAGCGGGGGTATCCTGAACACCGGGGAGCTGTTTTTT. Amino acids: CASSGGILNTGELFF.

The rearrangement links TRBV5-5 to TRBJ1-4, with 7 nucleotides matching TRBD1. The CDR3 contains 16 residues. Per the germline V gene, CDR1 is SGHKS and CDR2 is YYEKEE (reference sequence). The junction had 6 bases not matched to a gene; V was cut back by 0 bases and J by 4 bases. In DNA form, the CDR3 reads TGTGCCAGCAGCTTGGGTATGGGACAGAATAATGAAAAACTGTTTTTT. This gives the protein CASSLGMGQNNEKLFF.

This clone was observed a handful of times. V and J are TRBV11-2 and TRBJ2-1, with TRBD2 identical over 9 bases. Per the germline V gene, CDR1 is SGHAT and CDR2 is FQNNGV. V dropped 0 bases and J dropped 1; count of bases not matched to a gene: 4. The CDR3 sequence is 17 residues long. CDR3 loop: CASSLDRSGRSYNEQFF. CDR3 bases: TGTGCCAGCAGCTTAGATCGTAGCGGGAGATCCTACAATGAGCAGTTCTTC. The entire variable domain, with the rest obtained from reference TRBV11-2 and TRBJ2-1, is as follows: EAGVAQSPRYKIIEKRQSVAFWCNPISGHATLYWYQQILGQGPKLLIQFQNNGVVDDSQLPKDRFSAERLKGVDSTLKIQPAKLEDSAVYLCASSLDRSGRSYNEQFFGPGTRLTVL.

Note on this clone: The junction departs from the called germline gene at one end, perhaps through a read error. J is TRBJ2-2 and V is TRBV24-1; D ambiguous. CDR1 is KGHDR, CDR2 SFDVKD, per germline. The CDR3 is 13 amino acids. In nucleotides, the CDR3 is TGTGCCACTAGTGATTCTAGTTTCGGGGAGCTGTTTTTT. Its protein product is CATSDSSFGELFF.

This chain connects TRBV29-1 to TRBJ2-5; no clear D. Germline V gives CDR1 SQVTM, CDR2 ANQGSEA. This CDR3 is built from 13 residues. Trimming shortened V by 4 bases and J by 1 base, and 10 bases separated the two germline ends. For the CDR3, the DNA is TGCAGCGTTGGCGTGGCCATCCAAGAGACCCAGTACTTC. Protein: CSVGVAIQETQYF.